This T cell receptor beta chain was observed in a study of blood T cell repertoires in COVID-19. CDR1 is SGDLS and CDR2 is YYNGEE in the germline V gene. Trimming stripped 6 bases from V and 6 bases from J, with 15 bases between. CDR3 length: 13 residues. Sequencing used immunoSEQ multiplex PCR; TCRdb keeps in-frame clones, though not all of them. The table has 200,000 to 250,000 clones, more than 70% seen once. The gene calls are TRBV9 and TRBJ1-2; unclear D gene. The source is a woman in her thirties or forties who had recovered from COVID-19. Sequenced input: peripheral blood. CDR3 bases: TGTGCCAGCACGCGCCGGGGAGTGGATGGCTACACCTTC. Translating it yields CASTRRGVDGYTF.